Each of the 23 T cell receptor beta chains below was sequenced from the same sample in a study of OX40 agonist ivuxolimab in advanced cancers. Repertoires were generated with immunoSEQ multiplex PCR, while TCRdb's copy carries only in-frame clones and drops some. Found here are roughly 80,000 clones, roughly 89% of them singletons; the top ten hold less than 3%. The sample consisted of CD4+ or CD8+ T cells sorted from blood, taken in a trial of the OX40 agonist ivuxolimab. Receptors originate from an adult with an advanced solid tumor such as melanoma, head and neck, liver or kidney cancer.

CDR3 DNA: TGTGCCAGCAGTTTTTGGCCCGGACAGGACCTCCCGGGCTACACCTTC. Its translation is CASSFWPGQDLPGYTF. The chain is built from TRBV27 and TRBJ1-2; TRBD1 agrees at 7 bases. Trimming cost V 3 bases and J 8 bases; bases outside gene matches: 15. There are 16 residues in the CDR3. The germline gives CDR1 MNHEY, CDR2 SMNVEV (reference sequence).

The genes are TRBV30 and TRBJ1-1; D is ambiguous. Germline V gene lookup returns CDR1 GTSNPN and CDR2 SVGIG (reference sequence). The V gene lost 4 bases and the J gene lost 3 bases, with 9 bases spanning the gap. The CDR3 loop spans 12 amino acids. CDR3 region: CAWKRPHTEAFF. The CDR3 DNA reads TGTGCCTGGAAGCGGCCGCACACTGAAGCTTTCTTT.

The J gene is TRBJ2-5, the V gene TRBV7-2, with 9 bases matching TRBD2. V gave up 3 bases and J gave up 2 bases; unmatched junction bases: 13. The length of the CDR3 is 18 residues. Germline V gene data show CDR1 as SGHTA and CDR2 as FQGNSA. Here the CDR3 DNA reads TGTGCCAGCAGCTTTGCTCTGCTAGCGGGGCCCCTACAAGAGACCCAGTACTTC. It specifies CASSFALLAGPLQETQYF.

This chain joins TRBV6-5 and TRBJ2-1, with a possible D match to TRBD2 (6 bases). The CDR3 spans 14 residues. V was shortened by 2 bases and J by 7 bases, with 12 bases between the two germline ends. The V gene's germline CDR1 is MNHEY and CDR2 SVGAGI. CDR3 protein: CASSYPGTGNEQFF. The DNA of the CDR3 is TGTGCCAGCAGTTACCCCGGGACTGGGAATGAGCAGTTCTTC.

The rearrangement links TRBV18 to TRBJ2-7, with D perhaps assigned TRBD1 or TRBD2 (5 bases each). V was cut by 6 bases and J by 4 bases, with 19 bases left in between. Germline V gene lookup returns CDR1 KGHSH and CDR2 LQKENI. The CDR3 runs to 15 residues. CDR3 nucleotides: TGTGCCAGCTCCACTAGGGGCGCTGAGTTTTACGAGCAGTACTTC. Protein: CASSTRGAEFYEQYF.

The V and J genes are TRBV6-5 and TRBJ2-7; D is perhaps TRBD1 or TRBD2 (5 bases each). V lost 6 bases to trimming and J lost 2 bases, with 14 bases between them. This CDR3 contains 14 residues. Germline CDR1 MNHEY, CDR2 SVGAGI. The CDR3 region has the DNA TGTGCCAGCAGCCCTCTGGGGGTACCCTACGAGCAGTACTTC. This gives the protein CASSPLGVPYEQYF.

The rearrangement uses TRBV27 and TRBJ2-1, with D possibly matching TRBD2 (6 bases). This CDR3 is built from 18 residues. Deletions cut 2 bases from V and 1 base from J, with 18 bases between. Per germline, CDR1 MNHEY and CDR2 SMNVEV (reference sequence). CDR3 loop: CASSLRGGFKNSYNEQFF. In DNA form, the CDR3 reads TGTGCCAGCAGTTTAAGGGGAGGTTTTAAGAATTCCTACAATGAGCAGTTCTTC.

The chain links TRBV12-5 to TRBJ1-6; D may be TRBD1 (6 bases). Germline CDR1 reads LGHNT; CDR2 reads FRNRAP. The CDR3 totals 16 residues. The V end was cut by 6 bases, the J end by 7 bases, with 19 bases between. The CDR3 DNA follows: TGTGCTAGTGGCAGAACTGAGAGCAGGGGAAATTCACCCCTCCACTTT. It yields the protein CASGRTESRGNSPLHF.

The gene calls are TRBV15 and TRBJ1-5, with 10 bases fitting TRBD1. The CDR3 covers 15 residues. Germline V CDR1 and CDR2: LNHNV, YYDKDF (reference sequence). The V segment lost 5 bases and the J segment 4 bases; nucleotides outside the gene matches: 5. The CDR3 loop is CATSSWTGGNQPQHF. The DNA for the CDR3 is TGTGCCACCAGCTCCTGGACAGGGGGTAATCAGCCCCAGCATTTT.

Here the CDR3 DNA reads TGTGCCAGCAGCTTACCCAGGGGCCCTAACAATCAGCCCCAGCATTTT. The encoded protein is CASSLPRGPNNQPQHF. The rearrangement joins TRBV7-2 to TRBJ1-5, with D maybe TRBD1 (6 bases). Germline CDR1 reads SGHTA; CDR2 reads FQGNSA. The germline V and J ends were trimmed by 2 bases and 3 bases, with 14 bases remaining between them. The CDR3 consists of 16 residues.

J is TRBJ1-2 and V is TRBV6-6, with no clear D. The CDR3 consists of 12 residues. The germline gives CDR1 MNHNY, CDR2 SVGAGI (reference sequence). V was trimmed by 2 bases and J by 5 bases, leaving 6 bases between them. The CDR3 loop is CASSYNQYGYTF. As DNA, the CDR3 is TGTGCCAGCAGTTACAACCAGTATGGCTACACCTTC.

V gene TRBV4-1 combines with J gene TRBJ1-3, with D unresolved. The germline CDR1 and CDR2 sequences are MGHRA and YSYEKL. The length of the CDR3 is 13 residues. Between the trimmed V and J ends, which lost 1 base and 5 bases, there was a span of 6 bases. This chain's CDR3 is CASSQVFRNTIYF. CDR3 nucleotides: TGCGCCAGCAGCCAAGTCTTTAGAAACACCATATATTTT.

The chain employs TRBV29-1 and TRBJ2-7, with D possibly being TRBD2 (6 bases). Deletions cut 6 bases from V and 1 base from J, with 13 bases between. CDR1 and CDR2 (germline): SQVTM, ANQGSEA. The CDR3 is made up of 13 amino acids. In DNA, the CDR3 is TGCAGCGTGTTCGGGAGAGGGTCCTACGAGCAGTACTTC. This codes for CSVFGRGSYEQYF.

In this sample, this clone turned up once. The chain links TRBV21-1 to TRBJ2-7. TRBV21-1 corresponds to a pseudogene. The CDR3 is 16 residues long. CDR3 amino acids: CASSKSGSRANYEQYF. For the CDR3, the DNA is TGTGCCAGCAGCAAAAGTGGAAGCCGGGCAAACTACGAGCAGTACTTC.

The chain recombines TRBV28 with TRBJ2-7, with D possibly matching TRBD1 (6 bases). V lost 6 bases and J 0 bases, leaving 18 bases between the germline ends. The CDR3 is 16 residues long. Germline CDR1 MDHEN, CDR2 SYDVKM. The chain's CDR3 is CASSVGTRLSSYEQYF. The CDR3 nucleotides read TGTGCCAGCAGCGTAGGGACAAGGCTAAGCTCCTACGAGCAGTACTTC.

The CDR3 here is CASSVGGGEQYF. DNA for the CDR3: TGTGCCAGCAGTGTGGGGGGCGGCGAGCAGTACTTC. This chain joins TRBV2 and TRBJ2-7, with D possibly being TRBD1 or TRBD2 (6 bases each). The germline V and J ends were trimmed by 4 bases and 6 bases, with 10 bases remaining between them. This CDR3 is built from 12 residues. Germline CDR1 and CDR2: SNHLY and FYNNEI.

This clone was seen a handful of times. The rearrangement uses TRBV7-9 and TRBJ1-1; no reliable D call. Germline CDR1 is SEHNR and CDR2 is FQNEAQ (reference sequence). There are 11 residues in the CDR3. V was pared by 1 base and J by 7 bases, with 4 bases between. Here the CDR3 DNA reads TGTGCCAGCAGCTTAGAGGGTGAAGCTTTCTTT. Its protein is CASSLEGEAFF.

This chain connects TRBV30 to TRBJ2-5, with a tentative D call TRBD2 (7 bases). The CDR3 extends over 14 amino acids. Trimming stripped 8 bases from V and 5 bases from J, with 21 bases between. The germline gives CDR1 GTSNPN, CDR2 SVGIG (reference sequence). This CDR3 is CAGTAGAAIETQYF. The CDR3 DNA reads TGTGCCGGAACCGCGGGGGCAGCAATCGAGACCCAGTACTTC.

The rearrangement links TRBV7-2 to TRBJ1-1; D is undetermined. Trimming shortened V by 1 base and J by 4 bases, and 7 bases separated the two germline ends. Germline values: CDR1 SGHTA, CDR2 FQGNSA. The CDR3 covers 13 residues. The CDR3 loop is CASSLGGTTEAFF. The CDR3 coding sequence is TGTGCCAGCAGCTTAGGGGGAACCACTGAAGCTTTCTTT.

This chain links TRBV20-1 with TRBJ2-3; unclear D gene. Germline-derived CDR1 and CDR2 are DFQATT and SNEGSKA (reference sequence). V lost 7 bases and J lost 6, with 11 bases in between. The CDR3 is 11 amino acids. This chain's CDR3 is CSGPVGDTQYF. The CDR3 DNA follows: TGCAGTGGTCCCGTGGGGGATACGCAGTATTTT.

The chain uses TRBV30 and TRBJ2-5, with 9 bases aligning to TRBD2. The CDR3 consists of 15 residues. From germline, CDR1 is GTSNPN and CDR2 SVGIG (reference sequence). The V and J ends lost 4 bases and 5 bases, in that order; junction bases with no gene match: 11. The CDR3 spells CAWNILAGVGETQYF. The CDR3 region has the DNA TGTGCCTGGAACATATTAGCGGGGGTGGGCGAGACCCAGTACTTC.

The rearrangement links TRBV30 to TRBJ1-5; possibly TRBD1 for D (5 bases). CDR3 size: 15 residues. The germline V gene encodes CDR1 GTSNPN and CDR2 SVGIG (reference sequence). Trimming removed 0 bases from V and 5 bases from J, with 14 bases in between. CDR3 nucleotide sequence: TGTGCCTGGAGTGTCCCGGGACGTTACGATCAGCCCCAGCATTTT. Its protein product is CAWSVPGRYDQPQHF. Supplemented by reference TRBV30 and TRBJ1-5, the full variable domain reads SQTIHQWPATLVQPVGSPLSLECTVEGTSNPNLYWYRQAAGRGLQLLFYSVGIGQISSEVPQNLSASRPQDRQFILSSKKLLLSDSGFYLCAWSVPGRYDQPQHFGDGTRLSIL.

The CDR3 protein is CASSPVAGNEKLFF. The CDR3 DNA sequence: TGCGCCAGCAGCCCCGTGGCGGGGAATGAAAAACTGTTTTTT. The chain carries TRBV5-1 and TRBJ1-4; D is uncertain. This CDR3 is 14 amino acids long. In germline, CDR1 is SGHRS, CDR2 YFSETQ. V lost 4 bases, J lost 5 bases, and 12 bases lay in between.